These 23 T cell receptor beta chains originate from one sample sequenced in a study of T cell changes during pregnancy in multiple sclerosis. The method was immunoSEQ multiplex PCR; TCRdb's version includes in-frame clones alone and lacks a portion of them. The table lists approximately 59,000 clones, just over 90% of them singletons. Source: CD4+ T cells from peripheral blood mononuclear cells, taken before pregnancy. These receptors were taken from a female donor with multiple sclerosis, enrolled in a pregnancy study.

This chain uses TRBV7-9 with TRBJ2-7; D is unclear. The CDR3 covers 13 residues. CDR1 and CDR2 from the germline V gene are SEHNR and FQNEAQ (reference sequence). Trimming stripped 4 bases from V and 1 base from J, with 8 bases between. The CDR3 loop is CASSSRSSYEQYF. The CDR3 DNA sequence: TGTGCCAGCAGCTCACGCAGTTCCTACGAGCAGTACTTC. The entire variable domain, with the rest obtained from reference TRBV7-9 and TRBJ2-7, is as follows: DTGVSQNPRHKITKRGQNVTFRCDPISEHNRLYWYRQTLGQGPEFLTYFQNEAQLEKSRLLSDRFSAERPKGSFSTLEIQRTEQGDSAMYLCASSSRSSYEQYFGPGTRLTVT.

The V and J genes are TRBV5-1 and TRBJ2-2; 7 positions match TRBD1. The J segment lost 4 bases and the V segment lost 4 bases, leaving 10 bases of the junction unmatched. The CDR3 extends over 16 amino acids. From germline, CDR1 is SGHRS and CDR2 YFSETQ. CDR3 DNA sequence: TGCGCCAGCAGCATACTAGGGGGCTCGGCCACCGGGGAGCTGTTTTTT. Translating it yields CASSILGGSATGELFF.

The chain combines TRBV7-2 with TRBJ2-2, with D possibly matching TRBD2 (6 bases). V shed 3 bases and J shed 3 bases, with 8 bases lying between them. The germline V gene encodes CDR1 SGHTA and CDR2 FQGNSA. This CDR3 is 14 amino acids long. CDR3 region: CASSFGTHTGELFF. CDR3 DNA: TGTGCCAGCAGCTTCGGGACTCACACCGGGGAGCTGTTTTTT.

This chain's CDR3 is CASSVTGGLGNTIYF. In nucleotides, the CDR3 is TGTGCCAGCAGCGTAACAGGGGGATTAGGAAACACCATATATTTT. V usage is TRBV9 and J usage is TRBJ1-3, with 8 bases fitting TRBD1. After removal of 1 base from V and 4 bases from J, the junction contained 4 bases not matched to a gene. CDR3 length: 15 amino acids. Germline assignment: CDR1 SGDLS and CDR2 YYNGEE.

This sequence joins TRBV7-3 and TRBJ2-2, with 7 positions matching TRBD2. CDR3 length: 17 residues. The V gene end was trimmed by 4 bases and the J gene end by 1 base; junction bases not matched to a gene: 9. CDR1 SGHTA and CDR2 FQGTGA come from the germline V gene. This CDR3 reads CASSYTPGLENTGELFF. In DNA form, the CDR3 reads TGTGCCAGCAGCTACACGCCCGGACTAGAGAACACCGGGGAGCTGTTTTTT. Combining the CDR3 with reference TRBV7-3 and TRBJ2-2 gives the whole variable domain GAGVSQTPSNKVTEKGKYVELRCDPISGHTALYWYRQSLGQGPEFLIYFQGTGAADDSGLPNDRFFAVRPEGSVSTLKIQRTERGDSAVYLCASSYTPGLENTGELFFGEGSRLTVL.

V usage is TRBV6-6 and J usage is TRBJ1-1, with D possibly matching TRBD1 (6 bases). In germline, CDR1 is MNHNY, CDR2 SVGAGI (reference sequence). Between the trimmed V and J ends, which lost 3 bases and 3 bases, there was a span of 17 bases. This CDR3 is 16 amino acids long. This chain's CDR3 is CASSYGRRQADTEAFF. The CDR3 DNA reads TGTGCCAGCAGTTATGGCCGCAGACAGGCGGACACTGAAGCTTTCTTT.

In its sample, this clone was seen once. The chain joins TRBV19 to TRBJ2-1; tentative D call: TRBD1 (6 bases). From germline, CDR1 is LNHDA and CDR2 SQIVND (reference sequence). The CDR3 has 14 amino acids. Trimming shortened V by 7 bases and J by 4 bases, and 14 bases separated the two germline ends. The CDR3 loop is CASKGDGSYNEQFF. CDR3 nucleotides: TGTGCCAGTAAGGGGGATGGGTCTTACAATGAGCAGTTCTTC.

This clone was counted between two and nine times. This chain uses TRBV14 with TRBJ1-3; D might be TRBD1 (5 bases). Trimming took 8 bases from V and 3 from J, leaving 11 bases between them. The V gene's germline CDR1 is SGHDN and CDR2 FVKESK. This CDR3 has 13 residues. DNA of the CDR3: TGTGCCAGCTCCCTGGGGCTTGGAAACACCATATATTTT. It yields the protein CASSLGLGNTIYF.

The chain is built from TRBV21-1 and TRBJ2-7; TRBD2, the D gene given by the table, was not confirmed from the DNA. TRBV21-1 is shown as a pseudogene. The CDR3 runs to 12 residues. The CDR3 spells CASSILLYEQYF. Written as DNA, the CDR3 is TGTGCCAGCAGCATACTGCTATACGAGCAGTACTTC.

This clone was observed once. The gene calls are TRBV7-2 and TRBJ2-7; 8 bases are shared with TRBD1. The V segment lost 0 bases and the J segment 6 bases; nucleotides outside the gene matches: 10. Germline CDR1 and CDR2: SGHTA and FQGNSA. This CDR3 spans 16 amino acids. The CDR3 nucleotides read TGTGCCAGCAGCTTAGCGCCAACAGGGGGAGTACGCGAGCAGTACTTC. It encodes CASSLAPTGGVREQYF.

This chain uses TRBV25-1 with TRBJ2-3; TRBD2 matches at 7 bases. The V gene end was trimmed by 6 bases and the J gene end by 2 bases; junction bases not matched to a gene: 11. CDR3 length: 16 amino acids. Per the germline V gene, CDR1 is MGHDK and CDR2 is SYGVNS. The CDR3 here is CASSPRSGGVTDTQYF. CDR3 in DNA: TGTGCCAGCAGCCCAAGGTCGGGAGGCGTCACAGATACGCAGTATTTT.

The chain joins TRBV5-1 to TRBJ2-7, with D perhaps TRBD1 (6 bases). Germline values: CDR1 SGHRS, CDR2 YFSETQ. The CDR3 spans 13 residues. V was clipped by 3 bases and J by 2 bases, with 9 bases between them. For the CDR3, the DNA is TGCGCCAGCAGCTGGGACAACACCTACGAGCAGTACTTC. Translation: CASSWDNTYEQYF.

The genes are TRBV11-2 and TRBJ2-3; 7 bases match TRBD1. Germline assignment: CDR1 SGHAT and CDR2 FQNNGV. This CDR3 comprises 16 residues. V trimming: 0 bases; J trimming: 1 base; junction bases outside the gene matches: 4. The CDR3 nucleotides read TGTGCCAGCAGCTTAGACCAGGGGGTTGGCACAGATACGCAGTATTTT. Its protein is CASSLDQGVGTDTQYF.

The chain links TRBV18 to TRBJ1-1; D is possibly TRBD1 (5 bases). The CDR3 contains 14 residues. CDR1 is KGHSH and CDR2 is LQKENI in the germline V gene. The V and J ends lost 1 base and 7 bases respectively, with 13 bases between them. CDR3 nucleotides: TGTGCCAGCTCACCACTCGGGGGACTTGATGAAGCTTTCTTT. Protein sequence: CASSPLGGLDEAFF.

The rearrangement joins TRBV14 to TRBJ1-3; D unresolved. Deletions cut 5 bases from V and 4 bases from J, with 15 bases between. Looked up from germline, CDR1 is SGHDN and CDR2 is FVKESK. The CDR3 runs 15 residues. For the CDR3, the DNA is TGTGCCAGCAGCGACTTCAGGCCGGGAGGAAACACCATATATTTT. As protein: CASSDFRPGGNTIYF.

This sequence joins TRBV28 and TRBJ2-3; 12 bases map to TRBD2. The CDR3 spans 20 residues. CDR1 is MDHEN, CDR2 SYDVKM, per germline. The junction had 17 bases not matched to a gene; V was cut back by 2 bases and J by 5 bases. This CDR3 reads CASSLTSLAGGPVRLDTQYF. CDR3 nucleotides: TGTGCCAGCAGTTTAACCTCCCTAGCGGGAGGGCCAGTTCGGTTAGATACGCAGTATTTT. The variable domain in full, with the rest retrieved from reference TRBV28 and TRBJ2-3, is DVKVTQSSRYLVKRTGEKVFLECVQDMDHENMFWYRQDPGLGLRLIYFSYDVKMKEKGDIPEGYSVSREKKERFSLILESASTNQTSMYLCASSLTSLAGGPVRLDTQYFGPGTRLTVL.

The rearrangement joins TRBV7-2 to TRBJ2-1, with 12 bases matching TRBD2. Trimming took 5 bases from V and 3 from J; bases not matched to a gene: 5. The germline V gene has CDR1 SGHTA and CDR2 FQGNSA. CDR3 length equals 16 residues. The CDR3 nucleotides read TGTGCCAGCAGCCGTTGGACTAGCGGGGTCTACAATGAGCAGTTCTTC. Translation gives CASSRWTSGVYNEQFF. The full variable domain, completed using reference TRBV7-2 and TRBJ2-1, is GAGVSQSPSNKVTEKGKDVELRCDPISGHTALYWYRQSLGQGLEFLIYFQGNSAPDKSGLPSDRFSAERTGGSVSTLTIQRTQQEDSAVYLCASSRWTSGVYNEQFFGPGTRLTVL.

The CDR3 sequence: CASSAGTSTYNEQFF. Here the CDR3 DNA reads TGTGCCAGTAGCGCCGGGACTAGTACCTACAATGAGCAGTTCTTC. The chain has TRBV19 and TRBJ2-1; 8 bases fit TRBD2. Germline V gives CDR1 LNHDA, CDR2 SQIVND (reference sequence). J lost 2 bases, V lost 6 bases, and 6 bases had no gene match. The CDR3 is 15 residues long.

This clone was observed a handful of times. The rearrangement joins TRBV6-5 to TRBJ1-1; D possibly corresponds to TRBD1 (5 bases). The CDR3 has 14 amino acids. CDR1 is MNHEY, CDR2 SVGAGI, per germline. V lost 5 bases and J 1 base, leaving 11 bases between the germline ends. CDR3: CASSPDTWNTEAFF. The CDR3, as DNA: TGTGCCAGCAGTCCGGACACATGGAACACTGAAGCTTTCTTT.

The CDR3 DNA reads as TGTGCCAGCAGTTATGAGCCCGGAGTCAGCGCCTACGAGCAGTACTTC. Its protein is CASSYEPGVSAYEQYF. The chain combines TRBV6-6 with TRBJ2-5; no definite D call. The J call may be incorrect, as the DNA end agrees better with TRBJ2-7. CDR1 is MNHNY and CDR2 is SVGAGI in the germline V gene (reference sequence). The CDR3 is 16 residues long.

The chain recombines TRBV7-3 with TRBJ2-3; TRBD2 matches at 10 bases. The germline CDR1 and CDR2 sequences are SGHTA and FQGTGA. The CDR3 runs to 16 residues. With 4 bases clipped from V and 0 bases from J, the junction kept 4 bases outside the gene matches. Here the CDR3 reads CASSSSTSGSTDTQYF. The CDR3 DNA follows: TGTGCCAGCAGCTCCTCGACTAGCGGGAGCACAGATACGCAGTATTTT.

This chain uses TRBV15 with TRBJ2-1; the D gene is possibly TRBD2 (5 bases). CDR1 and CDR2 (germline): LNHNV, YYDKDF (reference sequence). The ends were cut back, 0 bases at V and 10 bases at J, with 13 bases in the middle. The CDR3 is 14 amino acids. CDR3 nucleotide sequence: TGTGCCACCAGCAGAGATCGGTTAGCGATAGAGCAGTTCTTC. This sequence encodes CATSRDRLAIEQFF. Full variable domain (outside the CDR3, taken from reference TRBV15 and TRBJ2-1): DAMVIQNPRYQVTQFGKPVTLSCSQTLNHNVMYWYQQKSSQAPKLLFHYYDKDFNNEADTPDNFQSRRPNTSFCFLDIRSPGLGDTAMYLCATSRDRLAIEQFFGPGTRLTVL.

The chain couples TRBV4-3 to TRBJ2-1; 9 positions agree with TRBD2. The germline V gene encodes CDR1 LGHNA and CDR2 YSLEER. The CDR3 is 17 residues long. V lost 0 bases and J lost 7; bases outside the gene matches: 10. The CDR3 DNA reads TGCGCCAGCAGCCAAGATTGGTGGGCGGGAGGGGCGAATGAGCAGTTCTTC. Encoded protein: CASSQDWWAGGANEQFF.